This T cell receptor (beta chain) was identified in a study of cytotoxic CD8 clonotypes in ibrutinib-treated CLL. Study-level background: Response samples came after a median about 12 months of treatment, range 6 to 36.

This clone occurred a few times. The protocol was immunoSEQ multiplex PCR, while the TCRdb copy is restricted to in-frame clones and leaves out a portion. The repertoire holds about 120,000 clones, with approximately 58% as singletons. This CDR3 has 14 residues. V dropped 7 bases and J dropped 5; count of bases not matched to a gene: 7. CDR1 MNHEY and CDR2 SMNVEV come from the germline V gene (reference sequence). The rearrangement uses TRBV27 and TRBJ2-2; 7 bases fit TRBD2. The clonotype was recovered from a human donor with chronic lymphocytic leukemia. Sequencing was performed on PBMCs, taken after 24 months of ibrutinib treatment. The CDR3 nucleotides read TGTGCCAGCACGATCAGAGCGGGAACCGGGGAGCTGTTTTTT. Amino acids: CASTIRAGTGELFF.